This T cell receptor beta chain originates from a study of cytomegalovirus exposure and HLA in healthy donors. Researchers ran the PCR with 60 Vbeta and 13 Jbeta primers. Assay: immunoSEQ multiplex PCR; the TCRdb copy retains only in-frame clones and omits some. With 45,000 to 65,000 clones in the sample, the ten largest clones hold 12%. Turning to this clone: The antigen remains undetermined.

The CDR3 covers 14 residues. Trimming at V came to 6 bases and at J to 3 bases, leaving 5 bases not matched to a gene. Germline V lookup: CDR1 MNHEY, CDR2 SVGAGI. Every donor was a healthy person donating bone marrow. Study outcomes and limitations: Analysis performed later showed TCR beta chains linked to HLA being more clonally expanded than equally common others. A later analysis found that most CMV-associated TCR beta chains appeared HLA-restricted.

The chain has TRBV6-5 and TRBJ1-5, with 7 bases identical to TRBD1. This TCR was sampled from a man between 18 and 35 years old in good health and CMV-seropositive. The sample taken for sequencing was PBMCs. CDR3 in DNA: TGTGCCAGCAGCCCCGGGACAGCCAATCAGCCCCAGCATTTT. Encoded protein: CASSPGTANQPQHF.